This passage covers 16 T cell receptor beta chains from one sample sequenced in a study of control samples from healthy donors and cancer patients. Here immunoSEQ multiplex PCR was the method, and the copy in TCRdb shows in-frame clones only, minus some. The data contain 95,000 to 150,000 clones, about 89% of them singletons. The sample was blood. These receptors were collected from a man in his fifties or sixties in good health.

This clone was seen a few times. The chain recombines TRBV20-1 with TRBJ1-5; D may be TRBD1 (6 bases). The CDR3 is 14 residues long. Per the germline V gene, CDR1 is DFQATT and CDR2 is SNEGSKA (reference sequence). Trimming stripped 3 bases from V and 3 bases from J, with 12 bases between. The CDR3 sequence: CSASQGLVNQPQHF. The CDR3 bases are TGCAGTGCTAGTCAGGGGCTAGTCAATCAGCCCCAGCATTTT.

The chain joins TRBV6-6 to TRBJ1-1; 10 bases agree with TRBD1. V shed 7 bases and J 3 bases; nucleotides not matched to a gene: 8. Germline-derived CDR1 and CDR2 are MNHNY and SVGAGI (reference sequence). This CDR3 is built from 15 residues. CDR3 coding DNA: TGTGCCAGCACCCTTGGGGGGACAGGGGACACTGAAGCTTTCTTT. Translation: CASTLGGTGDTEAFF.

The chain uses TRBV5-1 and TRBJ1-2; 10 bases map to TRBD1. The CDR3 extends over 15 amino acids. With 3 bases clipped from V and 1 base from J, the junction kept 3 bases outside the gene matches. Germline-derived CDR1 and CDR2 are SGHRS and YFSETQ. In DNA, the CDR3 is TGCGCCAGCAGCTCCAGGACAGGGGGTAACTATGGCTACACCTTC. Translated, it gives CASSSRTGGNYGYTF.

This clone was seen a handful of times. The V and J genes are TRBV27 and TRBJ2-7; 9 nucleotides match TRBD1. From germline, CDR1 is MNHEY and CDR2 SMNVEV (reference sequence). The CDR3 has 13 amino acids. The V and J ends lost 8 bases and 5 bases, in that order; junction bases with no gene match: 7. The CDR3 bases are TGTGCCAGCCTAGGACAGGGGAGGCACGAGCAGTACTTC. This encodes CASLGQGRHEQYF.

V and J are TRBV6-1 and TRBJ2-7; D is tentatively TRBD1 or TRBD2 (6 bases each). Trimming took 1 base from V and 4 from J, leaving 14 bases between them. The CDR3 contains 15 residues. Germline loops: CDR1 MNHNS, CDR2 SASEGT. This CDR3 reads CASSEEDSGRYEQYF. The CDR3 nucleotides read TGTGCCAGCAGTGAAGAGGACAGTGGGAGGTACGAGCAGTACTTC.

The J gene is TRBJ1-5, the V gene TRBV4-1; 7 bases fit TRBD1. Germline V gene data show CDR1 as MGHRA and CDR2 as YSYEKL. The CDR3 extends over 19 amino acids. J was trimmed by 6 bases and V by 0 bases; bases with no gene match: 17. CDR3 loop: CASSQELGLGQEGGQPQHF. As DNA, the CDR3 is TGCGCCAGCAGCCAAGAGTTGGGGTTAGGACAGGAAGGAGGTCAGCCCCAGCATTTT.

The gene calls are TRBV29-1 and TRBJ2-3; a weak D match, TRBD1 (6 bases). Trimming took off 3 bases at V and 1 base at J, with 14 bases between the two ends. Germline CDR1 and CDR2: SQVTM and ANQGSEA. There are 15 residues in the CDR3. CDR3 residues: CSVDAHGGRTDTQYF. The CDR3 nucleotides are TGCAGCGTTGATGCGCATGGGGGCCGCACAGATACGCAGTATTTT.

About this clone: Distinct nucleotide sequences in the sample also encode this CDR3. The genes are TRBV28 and TRBJ1-5; unclear D gene. The CDR3 sequence is 12 residues long. Trimming stripped 3 bases from V and 3 bases from J, with 3 bases between. Looked up from germline, CDR1 is MDHEN and CDR2 is SYDVKM. The CDR3 loop reads CASSLVNQPQHF. The CDR3 DNA is TGTGCCAGCAGTTTGGTCAATCAGCCCCAGCATTTT. The full variable domain, rest sourced from reference TRBV28 and TRBJ1-5, is DVKVTQSSRYLVKRTGEKVFLECVQDMDHENMFWYRQDPGLGLRLIYFSYDVKMKEKGDIPEGYSVSREKKERFSLILESASTNQTSMYLCASSLVNQPQHFGDGTRLSIL.

V gene TRBV28 combines with J gene TRBJ1-2; TRBD1 aligns across 9 bases. This CDR3 is 14 amino acids long. After removal of 4 bases from V and 2 bases from J, the junction contained 2 bases not matched to a gene. From germline, CDR1 is MDHEN and CDR2 SYDVKM. CDR3 sequence reads: CASSSGTGNYGYTF. The CDR3 nucleotides are TGTGCCAGCAGTTCCGGGACAGGGAACTATGGCTACACCTTC.

The chain links TRBV18 to TRBJ2-7, with D hard to call. Germline CDR1 reads KGHSH; CDR2 reads LQKENI. Trimming stripped 6 bases from V and 0 bases from J, with 3 bases between. The CDR3 has 11 residues. The CDR3, as DNA: TGTGCCAGCTCGAGCTCCTACGAGCAGTACTTC. This encodes CASSSSYEQYF.

The chain recombines TRBV1 with TRBJ1-1; the table's TRBD1 call for D was not verified on the DNA. TRBV1 is given as a pseudogene. This CDR3 contains 16 residues. CDR3: CTSSQGQGRVNTEAFF. CDR3 nucleotides: TGCACCAGCAGCCAGGGACAGGGACGGGTGAACACTGAAGCTTTCTTT.

This clone has a handful of counts. The genes are TRBV19 and TRBJ2-1, with TRBD2 matching 8 bases. After removal of 5 bases from V and 6 bases from J, the junction contained 6 bases not matched to a gene. Looked up from germline, CDR1 is LNHDA and CDR2 is SQIVND (reference sequence). The length of the CDR3 is 14 residues. For the CDR3, the DNA is TGTGCCAGTAGTCCTCGGACTAGCTCCAATGAGCAGTTCTTC. Amino acids: CASSPRTSSNEQFF.

The rearrangement links TRBV7-2 to TRBJ2-3; 7 nucleotides agree with TRBD2. This CDR3 is built from 15 residues. The junction had 7 bases not matched to a gene; V was cut back by 5 bases and J by 2 bases. Per germline, CDR1 SGHTA and CDR2 FQGNSA. The CDR3 is CASSPTGGNTDTQYF. CDR3 nucleotides: TGTGCCAGCAGCCCAACGGGGGGTAACACAGATACGCAGTATTTT.

The rearrangement links TRBV6-5 to TRBJ2-7, with 7 bases lining up with TRBD2. V shed 11 bases, J shed 2 bases, and the junction held 3 bases outside the gene matches. The CDR3 length is 11 residues. Germline CDR1 and CDR2: MNHEY and SVGAGI. CDR3 nucleotide sequence: TGTGCCGGCCGGGAGGCCTACGAGCAGTACTTC. Its translation: CAGREAYEQYF.

The rearrangement uses TRBV4-1 and TRBJ1-3, with a tentative D call TRBD1 (5 bases). V was cut by 4 bases and J by 1 base, with 8 bases left in between. In germline, CDR1 is MGHRA, CDR2 YSYEKL. The CDR3 contains 14 residues. The DNA of the CDR3 is TGCGCCAGCAGCCTAGGGGTTTCTGGAAACACCATATATTTT. It codes for CASSLGVSGNTIYF.

This chain joins TRBV7-8 and TRBJ2-5; D unclear. CDR1 is SGHVS, CDR2 FQNEAQ, per germline. V lost 6 bases and J lost 5, with 10 bases in between. The CDR3 extends over 12 amino acids. Written as DNA, the CDR3 is TGTGCCAGCAGTCGGTTAGTGGAGACCCAGTACTTC. It specifies CASSRLVETQYF.